Following are 17 T cell receptor beta chains from one sample sequenced in a study of T cells in Graves' hyperthyroidism and ophthalmopathy. RNA transcripts were the template for amplifying TCR beta CDR3 regions. The TCR CDR3 first-round RT-PCR relied on the HTBI primer set. Each CDR3 protein gets one entry after TCRdb re-called the multiplex PCR reads with MiXCR. The sample consists of about 610,000 distinct CDR3 sequences, approximately 14% of them appearing once. Sequences were obtained from blood. These receptor sequences come from a woman between 35 and 50 years old with Graves' ophthalmopathy.

This clonotype was counted a few times. The chain joins TRBV12-5 to TRBJ2-7; 11 bases fit TRBD1. CDR3 length equals 15 residues. Germline loops: CDR1 LGHNT, CDR2 FRNRAP. V dropped 1 base and J dropped 6; count of bases not matched to a gene: 5. CDR3 sequence: CASGLAPGQGGEQYF. CDR3 sequence (DNA): TGTGCTAGTGGTTTGGCACCGGGACAGGGGGGCGAGCAGTACTTC.

This clonotype has at least ten counts. This sequence joins TRBV20-1 and TRBJ1-5; D might be TRBD1 (6 bases). The CDR3 consists of 13 residues. V dropped 5 bases and J dropped 5 bases, with 13 bases sitting between them. Germline V gives CDR1 DFQATT, CDR2 SNEGSKA (reference sequence). The CDR3 coding sequence is TGCAGTGCTGGACAGTTCCCGGATCAGCCCCAGCATTTT. It specifies CSAGQFPDQPQHF.

This clonotype appeared many times. The chain joins TRBV20-1 to TRBJ2-7, with 12 bases matching TRBD2. CDR3 size: 18 residues. Per the germline V gene, CDR1 is DFQATT and CDR2 is SNEGSKA (reference sequence). V lost 3 bases and J lost 7; bases outside the gene matches: 19. The CDR3 spells CSASWPSGRARVLREQYF. The CDR3 DNA follows: TGCAGTGCTAGTTGGCCTAGCGGGAGGGCCCGAGTCCTTAGGGAGCAGTACTTC.

This clonotype has a count of ten or more. V usage is TRBV29-1 and J usage is TRBJ2-7; D is unclear. Trimming left V 7 bases short and J 3 bases short, with 16 bases between. Germline CDR1 is SQVTM and CDR2 is ANQGSEA. This CDR3 spans 13 amino acids. The CDR3 reads CSDTKQHHYEQYF. The CDR3, as DNA: TGCAGCGACACAAAACAACACCACTACGAGCAGTACTTC.

The chain carries TRBV27 and TRBJ2-2; 14 bases line up with TRBD2. Germline V lookup: CDR1 MNHEY, CDR2 SMNVEV (reference sequence). J gave up 3 bases and V 7 bases, and 1 base lay outside the gene matches. There are 15 residues in the CDR3. CDR3 sequence: CASTGLAGDTGELFF. For the CDR3, the DNA is TGTGCCAGCACGGGACTAGCGGGAGACACCGGGGAGCTGTTTTTT.

This clonotype came up many times. The chain carries TRBV29-1 and TRBJ1-1, with D maybe TRBD1 (5 bases). CDR3 length: 13 amino acids. Trimming removed 6 bases at V and 3 bases at J, with 14 bases between. In germline, CDR1 is SQVTM, CDR2 ANQGSEA. The CDR3 loop reads CSVDGAGYTEAFF. CDR3 bases: TGCAGCGTGGACGGGGCGGGTTACACTGAAGCTTTCTTT.

This clonotype showed up many times. The chain is built from TRBV24-1 and TRBJ1-5, with a possible D match to TRBD1 (6 bases). The germline V and J ends were trimmed by 4 bases and 0 bases, with 9 bases remaining between them. Germline V gene data show CDR1 as KGHDR and CDR2 as SFDVKD. The CDR3 contains 15 residues. CDR3 sequence: CATSESGASNQPQHF. CDR3 nucleotide sequence: TGTGCCACCAGTGAGTCAGGGGCTAGCAATCAGCCCCAGCATTTT.

This clonotype was recorded many times. V gene TRBV28 combines with J gene TRBJ2-5; D is ambiguous. The CDR3 spans 12 residues. With 7 bases removed from V and 1 base from J, the gap between germline ends came to 7 bases. Germline CDR1 is MDHEN and CDR2 is SYDVKM. The CDR3 loop is CASNDVQETQYF. The CDR3 DNA is TGTGCCAGCAACGACGTCCAAGAGACCCAGTACTTC.

In its sample, this clonotype was seen many times. The chain combines TRBV28 with TRBJ2-7; 12 bases are shared with TRBD2. This CDR3 region has 15 residues. Per germline, CDR1 MDHEN and CDR2 SYDVKM. V lost 3 bases, J lost 6 bases, and 6 bases stayed unmatched. CDR3 residues: CASSFRLAGVGEQYF. The CDR3 DNA is TGTGCCAGCAGTTTCCGACTAGCGGGAGTGGGCGAGCAGTACTTC.

In its sample, this clonotype was seen many times. The rearrangement joins TRBV7-9 to TRBJ2-7; D assignment may be TRBD1 or TRBD2 (5 bases each). This CDR3 has 14 residues. Trimming removed 5 bases from V and 2 bases from J, with 13 bases in between. Germline V gene lookup returns CDR1 SEHNR and CDR2 FQNEAQ (reference sequence). CDR3 sequence reads: CASSPRDATYEQYF. Written as DNA, the CDR3 is TGTGCCAGCAGCCCTCGGGACGCCACCTACGAGCAGTACTTC.

This sequence joins TRBV28 and TRBJ1-1, with 7 bases that match TRBD1. The junction had 9 bases not matched to a gene; V was cut back by 3 bases and J by 2 bases. The CDR3 contains 16 residues. The germline CDR1 and CDR2 sequences are MDHEN and SYDVKM. The CDR3 loop is CASSLATGNFNTEAFF. For the CDR3, the DNA is TGTGCCAGCAGTTTGGCGACAGGGAACTTTAACACTGAAGCTTTCTTT.

This clonotype was seen ten or more times. The V call is TRBV28, the J call TRBJ2-7, with 10 bases aligning to TRBD1. Germline CDR1 MDHEN, CDR2 SYDVKM. This CDR3 contains 17 residues. The J segment lost 4 bases and the V segment lost 3 bases, leaving 12 bases of the junction unmatched. The CDR3: CASSFGTGDIWGYEQYF. The CDR3 DNA sequence: TGTGCCAGCAGTTTTGGGACAGGGGACATATGGGGATACGAGCAGTACTTC.

Ten or more counts support this clonotype. The chain combines TRBV27 with TRBJ2-6; D not certain. Per germline, CDR1 MNHEY and CDR2 SMNVEV (reference sequence). The length of the CDR3 is 13 residues. V gave up 6 bases and J gave up 4 bases, with 7 bases separating them. The CDR3 coding sequence is TGTGCCAGCAGGATTAGGGGGGCCAACGTCCTGACTTTC. Protein sequence: CASRIRGANVLTF.

This chain connects TRBV27 to TRBJ2-5, with 14 bases fitting TRBD2. CDR1 and CDR2 (germline): MNHEY, SMNVEV (reference sequence). CDR3 length: 14 residues. After removal of 8 bases from V and 5 bases from J, the junction contained 4 bases not matched to a gene. Here the CDR3 reads CASRTSGRTETQYF. CDR3 DNA sequence: TGTGCCAGCCGGACTAGCGGGAGGACGGAGACCCAGTACTTC.

Written as DNA, the CDR3 is TGTGCCAGCAGCTTAATTGGTCAAGGAGCCACCGAGGATGAGCAGTTCTTC. The encoded protein is CASSLIGQGATEDEQFF. This sequence joins TRBV7-8 and TRBJ2-1; D uncertain. V lost 2 bases to trimming and J lost 8 bases, with 22 bases between them. This CDR3 region has 17 residues. Germline V gene sequence: CDR1 SGHVS, CDR2 FQNEAQ.

Ten or more counts support this clonotype. The CDR3 protein is CSAPGFQGYGYTF. For the CDR3, the DNA is TGCAGTGCTCCCGGGTTTCAGGGCTATGGCTACACCTTC. The chain links TRBV20-1 to TRBJ1-2, with D perhaps matching TRBD1 (5 bases). Germline CDR1 is DFQATT and CDR2 is SNEGSKA (reference sequence). Trimming cost V 5 bases and J 4 bases, with 14 bases left between them. The CDR3 has 13 residues.

As regards this clonotype: One base away lies a much larger clone, so this may be a sequencing read error. The chain combines TRBV4-2 with TRBJ2-5, with a tentative D call TRBD2 (6 bases). CDR1 is LGHNA and CDR2 is YNFKEQ in the germline V gene. The V and J ends lost 6 bases and 5 bases respectively, with 16 bases between them. This CDR3 is built from 14 residues. DNA for the CDR3: TGTGCCAGCAGTTCTAGCGTACTACATGAGACCCAGTACTTC. This gives the protein CASSSSVLHETQYF.